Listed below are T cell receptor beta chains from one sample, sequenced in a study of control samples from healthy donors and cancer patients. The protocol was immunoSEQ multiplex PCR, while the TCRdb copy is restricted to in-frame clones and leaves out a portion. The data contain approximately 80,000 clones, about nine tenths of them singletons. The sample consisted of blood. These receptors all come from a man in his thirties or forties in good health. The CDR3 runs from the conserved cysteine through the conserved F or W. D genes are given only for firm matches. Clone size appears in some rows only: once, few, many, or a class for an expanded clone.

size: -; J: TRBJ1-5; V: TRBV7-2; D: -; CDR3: CASSLLGHESQPQHF; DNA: TGTGCCAGCAGCTTACTGGGACACGAGTCCCAGCCCCAGCATTTT
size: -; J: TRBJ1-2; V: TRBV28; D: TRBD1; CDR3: CASYGTGVYGYTF; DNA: TGTGCCAGTTACGGGACAGGGGTTTATGGCTACACCTTC
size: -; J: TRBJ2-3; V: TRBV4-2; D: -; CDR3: CASSQEEGRLGTDTQYF; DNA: TGTGCCAGCAGCCAAGAGGAGGGGAGATTGGGCACAGATACGCAGTATTTT
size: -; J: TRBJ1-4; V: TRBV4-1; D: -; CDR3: CASSQDWAGAGFEKLFF; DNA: TGCGCCAGCAGCCAAGACTGGGCAGGGGCGGGTTTTGAAAAACTGTTTTTT
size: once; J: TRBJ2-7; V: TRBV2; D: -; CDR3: CASRRGTSGPSYEQYF; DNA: TGTGCCAGCAGGAGAGGGACGTCGGGGCCCTCCTACGAGCAGTACTTC
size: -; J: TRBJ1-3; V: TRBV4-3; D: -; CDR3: CASSESRDPGNTIYF; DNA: TGCGCCAGCAGCGAATCCCGGGACCCTGGAAACACCATATATTTT
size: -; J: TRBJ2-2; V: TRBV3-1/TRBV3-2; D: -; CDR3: CASSQGVGAGAGELFF; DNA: TGTGCCAGCAGCCAAGGTGTGGGGGCCGGGGCCGGGGAGCTGTTTTTT
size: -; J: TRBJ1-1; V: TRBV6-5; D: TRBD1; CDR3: CASSYSRTGGEAFF; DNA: TGTGCCAGCAGTTACTCGAGAACAGGGGGTGAAGCTTTCTTT
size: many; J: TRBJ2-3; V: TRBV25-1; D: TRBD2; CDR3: CASSVGLGPDTQYF; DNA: TGTGCCAGCAGCGTGGGACTAGGCCCAGATACGCAGTATTTT
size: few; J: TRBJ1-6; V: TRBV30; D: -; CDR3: CAWSVYRDNSPLHF; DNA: TGTGCCTGGAGTGTGTACCGGGATAATTCACCCCTCCACTTT
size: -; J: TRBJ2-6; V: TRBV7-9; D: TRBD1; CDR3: CASTITGGAASGANVLTF; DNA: TGTGCCAGCACGATAACAGGGGGCGCAGCCTCTGGGGCCAACGTCCTGACTTTC